These 28 T cell receptor beta chains came from one sample sequenced in a study of blood T cell repertoires in COVID-19. Measured with immunoSEQ multiplex PCR; TCRdb has only the in-frame clones, and not every one. This repertoire shows roughly 100,000 clones, about two thirds found once; its top ten account for 0.9%. The sequenced sample consisted of peripheral blood. The receptor set was obtained from a human donor with acute or convalescent COVID-19. The donor label of this sample is uncertain.

The CDR3: CSVHPRDQSEAFF. DNA for the CDR3: TGCAGCGTCCATCCGCGGGACCAATCGGAAGCTTTCTTT. V and J are TRBV29-1 and TRBJ1-1; the D gene is possibly TRBD1 (5 bases). This CDR3 has 13 residues. The germline V gene has CDR1 SQVTM and CDR2 ANQGSEA. V lost 6 bases to trimming and J lost 8 bases, with 19 bases between them. The full variable domain, completed using reference TRBV29-1 and TRBJ1-1, is SAVISQKPSRDICQRGTSLTIQCQVDSQVTMMFWYRQQPGQSLTLIATANQGSEATYESGFVIDKFPISRPNLTFSTLTVSNMSPEDSSIYLCSVHPRDQSEAFFGQGTRLTVV.

The V gene is TRBV13, the J gene TRBJ2-7; 9 bases align to TRBD2. The germline gives CDR1 PRHDT, CDR2 FYEKMQ (reference sequence). The junction had 6 bases not matched to a gene; V was cut back by 0 bases and J by 6 bases. The CDR3 has 15 residues. In DNA, the CDR3 is TGTGCCAGCAGCTTAGGGCGGGGGGGCCTATCCGAGCAGTACGTC. Translating it yields CASSLGRGGLSEQYV.

This chain links TRBV7-8 with TRBJ1-6, with D possibly being TRBD1 (5 bases). V lost 3 bases and J lost 6, with 9 bases in between. The CDR3 covers 14 residues. CDR1 SGHVS and CDR2 FQNEAQ come from the germline V gene. The CDR3 loop reads CASSFSGGNSPLHF. The DNA for the CDR3 is TGTGCCAGCAGCTTCTCGGGGGGTAATTCACCCCTCCACTTT.

The rearrangement links TRBV3-1 (or the pseudogene TRBV3-2) to TRBJ2-1; D call uncertain. CDR3 size: 13 residues. V lost 4 bases to trimming and J lost 6 bases, with 10 bases between them. Germline CDR1 and CDR2: LGHDT and YNNKEL (reference sequence). DNA of the CDR3: TGTGCCAGCAGCCCCCTTCGAGGCAATGAGCAGTTCTTC. This sequence encodes CASSPLRGNEQFF.

The chain uses TRBV6-5 and TRBJ1-3; the D is unclear. Deletions cut 6 bases from V and 3 bases from J, with 12 bases between. The germline gives CDR1 MNHEY, CDR2 SVGAGI. The CDR3 has 14 residues. Here the CDR3 reads CASREVGFGNTIYF. The CDR3 bases are TGTGCCAGCAGGGAGGTAGGGTTTGGAAACACCATATATTTT.

J is TRBJ2-2 and V is TRBV7-6; TRBD1 agrees at 7 bases. V lost 3 bases to trimming and J lost 7 bases; unmatched junction nucleotides: 8. Germline V gene data show CDR1 as SGHVS and CDR2 as FNYEAQ. The CDR3 is 15 residues long. CDR3 region: CASSLYQGDNGELFF. The CDR3 DNA sequence: TGTGCCAGCAGCTTGTACCAGGGGGATAACGGGGAGCTGTTTTTT.

J is TRBJ1-2 and V is TRBV7-2; TRBD1 agrees at 11 bases. This CDR3 spans 16 amino acids. V was pared by 2 bases and J by 6 bases, with 8 bases of the junction left unmatched. In germline, CDR1 is SGHTA, CDR2 FQGNSA. CDR3 region: CASSLQSGQGANGYTF. The CDR3 DNA sequence: TGTGCCAGCAGCTTACAGAGTGGACAGGGGGCCAATGGCTACACCTTC.

This chain uses TRBV29-1 with TRBJ2-3; D remains ambiguous. This CDR3 contains 16 residues. Trimming took 7 bases from V and 0 from J, leaving 20 bases between them. CDR1 is SQVTM and CDR2 is ANQGSEA in the germline V gene. The CDR3 sequence is CSARGVGRGSTDTQYF. The CDR3 region has the DNA TGCAGCGCCCGAGGCGTAGGTAGAGGAAGCACAGATACGCAGTATTTT.

The chain is built from TRBV2 and TRBJ2-7; 8 bases map to TRBD2. Germline CDR1 is SNHLY and CDR2 is FYNNEI. The CDR3 covers 13 residues. The V segment lost 7 bases and the J segment 5 bases; nucleotides outside the gene matches: 7. CDR3 in amino acids: CASKSGGGDEQYF. The CDR3 bases are TGTGCCAGCAAGTCGGGAGGGGGTGACGAGCAGTACTTC.

The chain employs TRBV15 and TRBJ2-2; 7 nucleotides agree with TRBD2. The ends lost 0 bases at V and 7 bases at J; junction bases unmatched: 8. CDR3 length equals 16 residues. Germline V gene sequence: CDR1 LNHNV, CDR2 YYDKDF (reference sequence). CDR3 DNA: TGTGCCACCAGCAGAGATGTTGGGACTACTAGCGGGGAGCTGTTTTTT. Its protein product is CATSRDVGTTSGELFF.

V and J are TRBV18 and TRBJ2-3, with 7 bases fitting TRBD1. Germline CDR1 reads KGHSH; CDR2 reads LQKENI. This CDR3 contains 15 residues. The ends lost 0 bases at V and 6 bases at J; junction bases unmatched: 6. The CDR3 nucleotides are TGTGCCAGCTCACCACCGGGGACAGAGACGGATACGCAGTATTTT. It codes for CASSPPGTETDTQYF.

In its sample, this clone was seen many times. This chain uses TRBV10-1 with TRBJ2-7, with 9 positions matching TRBD1. Trimming at V came to 2 bases and at J to 3 bases, leaving 11 bases not matched to a gene. The germline gives CDR1 WNHNN, CDR2 SYGVQD (reference sequence). There are 17 residues in the CDR3. The chain's CDR3 is CASSEERDRGLNYEQYF. The CDR3 DNA reads TGCGCCAGCAGTGAGGAACGTGACAGGGGGTTAAACTACGAGCAGTACTTC.

The V call is TRBV7-6, the J call TRBJ1-1, with 7 bases aligning to TRBD1. V was clipped by 7 bases and J by 1 base; unmatched bases: 3. The germline gives CDR1 SGHVS, CDR2 FNYEAQ. The CDR3 is 13 amino acids. The CDR3 reads CASKGQPNTEAFF. The CDR3 DNA is TGTGCCAGCAAGGGACAGCCGAACACTGAAGCTTTCTTT. Supplemented by reference TRBV7-6 and TRBJ1-1, the full variable domain reads GAGVSQSPRYKVTKRGQDVALRCDPISGHVSLYWYRQALGQGPEFLTYFNYEAQQDKSGLPNDRFSAERPEGSISTLTIQRTEQRDSAMYRCASKGQPNTEAFFGQGTRLTVV.

This clone was counted only a few times. The chain couples TRBV2 to TRBJ2-5; TRBD2 aligns across 12 bases. Germline V gene data show CDR1 as SNHLY and CDR2 as FYNNEI. The CDR3 extends over 15 amino acids. The junction had 4 bases not matched to a gene; V was cut back by 4 bases and J by 4 bases. This chain's CDR3 is CASSAGLAGIETQYF. CDR3 DNA sequence: TGTGCCAGCAGTGCCGGACTAGCGGGGATAGAGACCCAGTACTTC.

In its sample, this clone was seen a few times. The chain combines TRBV6-5 with TRBJ1-5; no clear D gene. From germline, CDR1 is MNHEY and CDR2 SVGAGI. The CDR3 is made up of 13 amino acids. The V end was cut by 6 bases, the J end by 4 bases, with 10 bases between. The CDR3 is CASSLQINQPQHF. DNA of the CDR3: TGTGCCAGCAGCTTACAGATAAATCAGCCCCAGCATTTT.

This clone showed up just once. The chain couples TRBV2 to TRBJ1-4; TRBD1 agrees at 8 bases. Germline CDR1 is SNHLY and CDR2 is FYNNEI. The CDR3 totals 14 residues. The trim removed 5 bases at V and 7 bases at J, leaving 6 bases unmatched. CDR3 coding DNA: TGTGCCAGCAGTTCAGACAGGGGTGGTGAAAAACTGTTTTTT. This sequence encodes CASSSDRGGEKLFF.

The rearrangement links TRBV24-1 to TRBJ2-2; 10 bases match TRBD2. Per the germline V gene, CDR1 is KGHDR and CDR2 is SFDVKD. J was trimmed by 0 bases and V by 5 bases; bases with no gene match: 11. This CDR3 region has 19 residues. This CDR3 reads CATSAALGSGGTNTGELFF. CDR3 nucleotide sequence: TGTGCCACCAGTGCCGCCTTGGGTAGCGGGGGGACGAACACCGGGGAGCTGTTTTTT.

This clone occurred once. This chain joins TRBV7-9 and TRBJ1-2, with D uncertain. This CDR3 comprises 12 residues. Trimming took 3 bases from V and 5 from J, leaving 7 bases between them. Looked up from germline, CDR1 is SEHNR and CDR2 is FQNEAQ (reference sequence). The CDR3 region has the DNA TGTGCCAGCAGCTTGCCGGGGTATGGCTACACCTTC. This translates into CASSLPGYGYTF.

This clone was seen just once. This chain connects TRBV25-1 to TRBJ1-1, with D possibly TRBD1 on 5 matching bases. Trimming left V 5 bases short and J 5 bases short, with 12 bases between. Germline loops: CDR1 MGHDK, CDR2 SYGVNS. The CDR3 consists of 13 residues. For the CDR3, the DNA is TGTGCCAGCAGTCCTAGAAGGGGTACTGAAGCTTTCTTT. This translates into CASSPRRGTEAFF.

This chain connects TRBV6-4 to TRBJ2-2, with a possible D match to TRBD2 (5 bases). CDR1 and CDR2 (germline): MRHNA, SNTAGT. V was shortened by 5 bases and J by 3 bases, with 10 bases between the two germline ends. CDR3 length: 14 residues. This CDR3 reads CASSPQRYTGELFF. For the CDR3, the DNA is TGTGCCAGCAGTCCCCAGCGGTACACCGGGGAGCTGTTTTTT.

The V call is TRBV2, the J call TRBJ1-5, with D maybe TRBD1 (5 bases). This CDR3 has 12 residues. CDR1 is SNHLY, CDR2 FYNNEI, per germline. V gave up 8 bases and J gave up 4 bases, with 9 bases separating them. CDR3: CASGAANQPQHF. CDR3 sequence (DNA): TGTGCCAGCGGGGCCGCTAATCAGCCCCAGCATTTT. Variable domain in full (rest from reference TRBV2 and TRBJ1-5): EPEVTQTPSHQVTQMGQEVILRCVPISNHLYFYWYRQILGQKVEFLVSFYNNEISEKSEIFDDQFSVERPDGSNFTLKIRSTKLEDSAMYFCASGAANQPQHFGDGTRLSIL.

The chain links TRBV11-3 to TRBJ2-3; 12 bases are a match to TRBD2. CDR1 and CDR2 (germline): SGHNT, YENEEA. J lost 4 bases, V lost 2 bases, and 1 base had no gene match. The CDR3 has 15 amino acids. The CDR3 protein is CASSLTSGGPDTQYF. The CDR3 DNA follows: TGTGCCAGCAGCTTAACTAGCGGGGGGCCAGATACGCAGTATTTT.

This clone appeared once. The V call is TRBV3-1 (or the pseudogene TRBV3-2), the J call TRBJ1-5, with 10 bases aligning to TRBD1. The germline CDR1 and CDR2 sequences are LGHDT and YNNKEL (reference sequence). The CDR3 length is 15 residues. The V gene end was trimmed by 6 bases and the J gene end by 9 bases; junction bases not matched to a gene: 11. The CDR3 coding sequence is TGTGCCAGCAGTATGGGACAGGGGCAATTAGGGCCCCAGCATTTT. Protein: CASSMGQGQLGPQHF.

The gene calls are TRBV14 and TRBJ1-4; no firm D call. CDR1 and CDR2 from the germline V gene are SGHDN and FVKESK. V was pared by 5 bases and J by 4 bases, with 14 bases between. The CDR3 extends over 15 amino acids. For the CDR3, the DNA is TGTGCCAGCAGCTATGAGACGGGGTTTAATGAAAAACTGTTTTTT. This codes for CASSYETGFNEKLFF.

This clone was seen a handful of times. The gene calls are TRBV3-1 (or the pseudogene TRBV3-2) and TRBJ1-3, with a tentative D call TRBD1 (6 bases). This CDR3 has 17 amino acids. Germline V lookup: CDR1 LGHDT, CDR2 YNNKEL (reference sequence). V was shortened by 0 bases and J by 0 bases, with 12 bases between the two germline ends. CDR3 in amino acids: CASSQDLGARSGNTIYF. The CDR3 coding sequence is TGTGCCAGCAGCCAAGATTTGGGGGCCCGCTCTGGAAACACCATATATTTT.

The sample holds one count of this clone. V and J are TRBV6-6 and TRBJ1-4; perhaps TRBD1 as D (5 bases). This CDR3 region has 14 residues. V lost 6 bases and J lost 7, with 15 bases in between. The V gene's germline CDR1 is MNHNY and CDR2 SVGAGI (reference sequence). The chain's CDR3 is CASRTSGRGEKLFF. In nucleotides, the CDR3 is TGTGCCAGCAGGACATCGGGGAGGGGTGAAAAACTGTTTTTT.

This sequence joins TRBV9 and TRBJ2-1, with 7 nucleotides matching TRBD2. The trim removed 2 bases at V and 4 bases at J, leaving 6 bases unmatched. CDR1 is SGDLS, CDR2 YYNGEE, per germline. The CDR3 is 15 amino acids. The CDR3 DNA reads as TGTGCCAGCAGCGTTGGGCGGGGGAGATACAATGAGCAGTTCTTC. It codes for CASSVGRGRYNEQFF. The whole variable domain, remainder taken from reference TRBV9 and TRBJ2-1, is DSGVTQTPKHLITATGQRVTLRCSPRSGDLSVYWYQQSLDQGLQFLIQYYNGEERAKGNILERFSAQQFPDLHSELNLSSLELGDSALYFCASSVGRGRYNEQFFGPGTRLTVL.

The chain employs TRBV19 and TRBJ1-6, with D possibly TRBD1 on 6 matching bases. Deletions cut 0 bases from V and 10 bases from J, with 10 bases between. Germline assignment: CDR1 LNHDA and CDR2 SQIVND (reference sequence). The CDR3 length is 14 residues. The CDR3 DNA reads TGTGCCAGTAGTATAGAGGGGGCTAGATCACCCCTCCACTTT. Translating gives CASSIEGARSPLHF.